This T cell receptor beta chain was retrieved from a study of cytomegalovirus exposure and HLA in healthy donors. About the study: As released early, the data held about 85 million unique TCRs from HLA-typed donors.

With regard to this clone: Its antigen is undetermined.

Healthy bone marrow donors made up the cohort. The PCR was carried out with 60 Vbeta primers and 13 Jbeta primers. The protocol was immunoSEQ multiplex PCR, while the TCRdb copy is restricted to in-frame clones and leaves out a portion. The table shows approximately 120,000 clones, with about 15% occurring only once. In germline, CDR1 is LNHDA, CDR2 SQIVND (reference sequence). J was trimmed by 9 bases and V by 8 bases; bases with no gene match: 22. This CDR3 is built from 19 residues. Whole-study findings and limits: Analysis was performed later, and it showed HLA-associated TCR beta chains to be more clonally expanded than equally common others. TCR beta sequences reportedly predicted most subjects' HLA-A and HLA-B alleles accurately.

The receptor was isolated from a female donor in good health and CMV-seropositive. Sequenced sample: PBMCs. V gene TRBV19 combines with J gene TRBJ2-1, with 13 bases matching TRBD2. Written as DNA, the CDR3 is TGTGCCAGTCGAGACACCCGACTAGCGGGGGGCCAAGGTTTTCGTGAGCAGTTCTTC. It translates to CASRDTRLAGGQGFREQFF.